Sequencing of this T cell receptor (beta chain) was carried out in a study of regulatory T cells in long-lasting Graves disease. The CDR3 is made up of 13 amino acids. V was pared by 2 bases and J by 5 bases, with 13 bases between. From germline, CDR1 is SQVTM and CDR2 ANQGSEA. CDR3-region Arm-PCR and iRepertoire HTBI primers produced the TCR beta libraries. From the multiplex PCR reads, TCRdb called clonotypes with MiXCR, one entry per CDR3 protein. Of some 420,000 distinct CDR3 sequences in the sample, about 22% were seen once. Time point described: persistent/refractory GD, antithyroid drugs over 5 years with positive TRAb. The TCR library was prepared using RNA isolated from PBMCs. General study points: A greater number of public clonotypes (approximately 2,700) was shared by persistent patients than by new patients (roughly 930).

Points on this clonotype: Its antigen is still unknown.

This sequence originates from a female donor with Graves disease. Source: peripheral blood mononuclear cells (PBMCs), taken when the disease was refractory, from a patient treated with antithyroid drugs. This chain links TRBV29-1 with TRBJ2-7, with D perhaps TRBD2 (5 bases). CDR3: CSVEPLQRNEQYF. CDR3 nucleotides: TGCAGCGTTGAACCGCTACAGCGGAACGAGCAGTACTTC.